The 28 T cell receptor beta chains listed next were all sequenced from one sample in a study of T cell responses to AZD1222 COVID-19 vaccine. Sequencing used immunoSEQ multiplex PCR; TCRdb keeps in-frame clones, though not all of them. The sample consists of roughly 93,000 clones, roughly nine tenths of them appearing once. The source was peripheral blood, collected on day 0 of AZD1222 vaccination. All receptors derive from an adult in good health.

The chain recombines TRBV3-1 (or the pseudogene TRBV3-2) with TRBJ1-6; D is ambiguous. Germline CDR1 LGHDT, CDR2 YNNKEL (reference sequence). Deletions cut 0 bases from V and 15 bases from J, with 18 bases between. CDR3 size: 15 residues. The CDR3 region is CASSQDLSPGLRLHF. The CDR3 bases are TGTGCCAGCAGCCAAGATCTTTCACCAGGCCTTCGCCTCCACTTT.

This clone was observed a single time. The rearrangement uses TRBV1 and TRBJ2-3; no check of the table's D call, TRBD1, against the DNA was made. TRBV1 is described as a pseudogene. The CDR3 covers 20 residues. In nucleotides, the CDR3 is TGCACCAGCAGCCAAGATGGGGGAACACACCGGGACAGGGGTTCCTATACGCAGTATTTT. Its protein is CTSSQDGGTHRDRGSYTQYF.

J is TRBJ1-5 and V is TRBV7-8; the D is unclear. This CDR3 comprises 12 residues. Deletions cut 5 bases from V and 5 bases from J, with 7 bases between. The germline V gene encodes CDR1 SGHVS and CDR2 FQNEAQ. CDR3 loop: CASSVTDQPQHF. CDR3 bases: TGTGCCAGCAGCGTAACAGATCAGCCCCAGCATTTT.

This clone has only one observation. At one end the junction does not follow the germline gene, possibly because of a read error. The J gene is TRBJ1-5, the V gene TRBV7-7, with D hard to call. Germline CDR1 SSHAT, CDR2 FNYEAQ (reference sequence). The CDR3 is made up of 16 amino acids. This chain's CDR3 is CASSLAFRNSNQPQHF. The CDR3, as DNA: TGTGCTAGCAGCTTAGCTTTTAGAAATAGCAATCAGCCCCAGCATTTT.

This chain connects TRBV7-6 to TRBJ1-4; D is undetermined. Germline CDR1 is SGHVS and CDR2 is FNYEAQ. The CDR3 contains 16 residues. V lost 5 bases to trimming and J lost 5 bases, with 18 bases between them. The CDR3 DNA sequence: TGTGCCAGCAGCCCCCGACTCAGCGGGCAAAATGAAAAACTGTTTTTT. Its translation is CASSPRLSGQNEKLFF.

The chain recombines TRBV7-8 with TRBJ2-7; a possible D gene is TRBD2 (6 bases). The CDR3 spans 13 residues. V lost 4 bases, J lost 5 bases, and 12 bases lay in between. Germline V lookup: CDR1 SGHVS, CDR2 FQNEAQ. In DNA form, the CDR3 reads TGTGCCAGCAGCTCCAGATGGGGGGACGAGCAGTACTTC. Its translation: CASSSRWGDEQYF. Full variable domain (outside the CDR3, taken from reference TRBV7-8 and TRBJ2-7): GAGVSQSPRYKVAKRGQDVALRCDPISGHVSLFWYQQALGQGPEFLTYFQNEAQLDKSGLPSDRFFAERPEGSVSTLKIQRTQQEDSAVYLCASSSRWGDEQYFGPGTRLTVT.

This chain connects TRBV2 to TRBJ2-3; 8 bases are a match to TRBD2. V gave up 7 bases and J gave up 5 bases; unmatched junction bases: 14. The CDR3 has 16 amino acids. CDR1 and CDR2 from the germline V gene are SNHLY and FYNNEI. CDR3: CASMGLRTGGLDTQYF. The CDR3, as DNA: TGTGCCAGCATGGGTTTGAGAACGGGGGGGCTAGATACGCAGTATTTT.

The CDR3 is CASSTDRGHSEAFF. CDR3 bases: TGTGCCAGCAGTACTGACAGGGGCCACAGCGAAGCTTTCTTT. V is TRBV2 and J is TRBJ1-1, with TRBD1 identical over 8 bases. The CDR3 totals 14 residues. The J segment lost 8 bases and the V segment lost 5 bases, leaving 10 bases of the junction unmatched. Germline assignment: CDR1 SNHLY and CDR2 FYNNEI.

V usage is TRBV3-1 (or the pseudogene TRBV3-2) and J usage is TRBJ1-3, with D hard to call. The length of the CDR3 is 16 residues. Germline CDR1 reads LGHDT; CDR2 reads YNNKEL (reference sequence). The V and J ends lost 7 bases and 5 bases respectively, with 21 bases between them. The chain's CDR3 is CASTLPPDQLRNTIYF. For the CDR3, the DNA is TGTGCCAGCACCCTCCCCCCCGATCAGCTGCGAAACACCATATATTTT.

The chain combines TRBV5-1 with TRBJ2-7; no clear D. CDR1 is SGHRS and CDR2 is YFSETQ in the germline V gene. Deletions cut 0 bases from V and 4 bases from J, with 8 bases between. CDR3 length: 13 residues. The CDR3 sequence is CASSLVGLYEQYF. CDR3 nucleotides: TGCGCCAGCAGCTTGGTAGGGCTGTACGAGCAGTACTTC.

This chain joins TRBV7-3 and TRBJ1-2; 7 bases map to TRBD1. Germline V gene data show CDR1 as SGHTA and CDR2 as FQGTGA. V shed 4 bases, J shed 6 bases, and the junction held 11 bases outside the gene matches. This CDR3 is 15 amino acids long. The DNA of the CDR3 is TGTGCCAGCAGCTCAACCCCCCAGGGGGTTGATGGCTACACCTTC. As protein: CASSSTPQGVDGYTF.

V is TRBV7-2 and J is TRBJ1-4, with TRBD1 identical over 8 bases. The trim removed 2 bases at V and 5 bases at J, leaving 7 bases unmatched. Germline V lookup: CDR1 SGHTA, CDR2 FQGNSA. This CDR3 spans 16 amino acids. The CDR3 spells CASSLQGAGFNEKLFF. CDR3 nucleotide sequence: TGTGCCAGCAGCTTACAGGGGGCGGGTTTCAATGAAAAACTGTTTTTT.

The rearrangement uses TRBV4-2 and TRBJ1-1; TRBD1 matches 10 bases. The CDR3 sequence is 14 residues long. V shed 0 bases, J shed 12 bases, and the junction held 7 bases outside the gene matches. In germline, CDR1 is LGHNA, CDR2 YNFKEQ. The CDR3 protein is CASSQEKGDRGPFF. The CDR3 DNA reads as TGTGCCAGCAGCCAAGAGAAGGGGGACAGGGGTCCTTTCTTT.

This clone was found a few times. The same CDR3 is also encoded by other DNA sequences in this sample. The chain carries TRBV19 and TRBJ1-2; D is possibly TRBD1 (5 bases). The ends were cut back, 0 bases at V and 8 bases at J, with 10 bases in the middle. Germline V lookup: CDR1 LNHDA, CDR2 SQIVND (reference sequence). This CDR3 spans 13 amino acids. CDR3 amino acids: CASSIDRGSGYTF. CDR3 bases: TGTGCCAGTAGTATAGATCGGGGGAGCGGCTACACCTTC.

The chain links TRBV10-3 to TRBJ1-1; TRBD1 agrees at 7 bases. This CDR3 region has 16 residues. Per germline, CDR1 ENHRY and CDR2 SYGVKD. V trimming: 5 bases; J trimming: 2 bases; junction bases outside the gene matches: 11. The CDR3 is CAISFFDRAFNTEAFF. DNA of the CDR3: TGTGCCATCAGTTTTTTCGACAGGGCATTCAACACTGAAGCTTTCTTT.

J is TRBJ1-1 and V is TRBV7-8, with D perhaps matching TRBD1 (6 bases). Trimming cost V 5 bases and J 7 bases, with 17 bases left between them. This CDR3 is built from 14 residues. Germline assignment: CDR1 SGHVS and CDR2 FQNEAQ. The CDR3 reads CASSREGGMGEAFF. CDR3 bases: TGTGCCAGCAGCCGCGAGGGGGGAATGGGTGAAGCTTTCTTT.

The V call is TRBV11-2, the J call TRBJ1-1; D unresolved. The CDR3 covers 13 residues. With 4 bases removed from V and 6 bases from J, the gap between germline ends came to 12 bases. In germline, CDR1 is SGHAT, CDR2 FQNNGV. The CDR3 protein is CASSSIRQSEAFF. DNA of the CDR3: TGTGCCAGCAGCTCCATAAGGCAGTCTGAAGCTTTCTTT.

This clone came up a few times. This sample includes further DNA sequences coding for the same CDR3. This chain uses TRBV9 with TRBJ1-5; D gene unclear. The CDR3 is 14 amino acids. The germline V gene encodes CDR1 SGDLS and CDR2 YYNGEE. V lost 0 bases and J 4 bases, leaving 8 bases between the germline ends. The CDR3 loop is CASSVGGPNQPQHF. The CDR3 DNA follows: TGTGCCAGCAGCGTAGGAGGCCCAAATCAGCCCCAGCATTTT.

This clone was detected once. The chain has TRBV12-5 and TRBJ2-7; tentatively, D is TRBD2 (5 bases). Between the trimmed V and J ends, which lost 0 bases and 3 bases, there was a span of 12 bases. CDR1 is LGHNT, CDR2 FRNRAP, per germline. The CDR3 extends over 15 amino acids. The CDR3 here is CASGLVREQIYEQYF. The CDR3 coding sequence is TGTGCTAGTGGTTTGGTACGGGAACAGATCTACGAGCAGTACTTC.

The chain carries TRBV7-2 and TRBJ1-5; no clear D. V was clipped by 5 bases and J by 13 bases, with 21 bases between them. From germline, CDR1 is SGHTA and CDR2 FQGNSA. The CDR3 has 14 amino acids. The CDR3 DNA follows: TGTGCCAGCAGCCCCTCGAGGAGGGAGGAAGGGCAGCATTTT. Translation: CASSPSRREEGQHF. The entire variable domain, with the rest obtained from reference TRBV7-2 and TRBJ1-5, is as follows: GAGVSQSPSNKVTEKGKDVELRCDPISGHTALYWYRQSLGQGLEFLIYFQGNSAPDKSGLPSDRFSAERTGGSVSTLTIQRTQQEDSAVYLCASSPSRREEGQHFGDGTRLSIL.

This clone is a singleton in its sample. The chain joins TRBV4-3 to TRBJ1-4; D not certain. Germline V gene data show CDR1 as LGHNA and CDR2 as YSLEER. Trimming removed 1 base at V and 8 bases at J, with 11 bases between. This CDR3 is 14 amino acids long. CDR3 DNA: TGCGCCAGCAGCCAAGCCGTTGGGATGGAAAAACTGTTTTTT. Translation: CASSQAVGMEKLFF.

J is TRBJ1-1 and V is TRBV20-1; tentatively, D is TRBD1 (5 bases). The V end lost 3 bases, the J end lost 8 bases, and 22 bases lay between the germline ends. This CDR3 is 15 amino acids long. CDR1 DFQATT and CDR2 SNEGSKA come from the germline V gene (reference sequence). For the CDR3, the DNA is TGCAGTGCTAGTTGGGGCCGAGGGGTTCGGGGGGAAGCTTTCTTT. This sequence encodes CSASWGRGVRGEAFF.

This clone appeared a few times. The rearrangement uses TRBV5-1 and TRBJ2-7, with D perhaps matching TRBD2 (6 bases). Germline CDR1 SGHRS, CDR2 YFSETQ. This CDR3 spans 16 amino acids. The V end was cut by 0 bases, the J end by 3 bases, with 16 bases between. This CDR3 is CASSLGRGSILYEQYF. In DNA form, the CDR3 reads TGCGCCAGCAGCTTGGGTCGGGGGTCGATCCTCTACGAGCAGTACTTC. Together with reference TRBV5-1 and TRBJ2-7, the CDR3 gives the full variable domain: KAGVTQTPRYLIKTRGQQVTLSCSPISGHRSVSWYQQTPGQGLQFLFEYFSETQRNKGNFPGRFSGRQFSNSRSEMNVSTLELGDSALYLCASSLGRGSILYEQYFGPGTRLTVT.

The chain employs TRBV5-6 and TRBJ1-2, with 8 bases matching TRBD1. This CDR3 comprises 15 residues. Germline loops: CDR1 SGHDT, CDR2 YYEEEE. The J segment lost 9 bases and the V segment lost 3 bases, leaving 13 bases of the junction unmatched. The CDR3 region has the DNA TGTGCCAGCAGCTCCCCCGCCCAGGGACAGGCAAGCTACACCTTC. As protein: CASSSPAQGQASYTF. Full variable domain (outside the CDR3, taken from reference TRBV5-6 and TRBJ1-2): DAGVTQSPTHLIKTRGQQVTLRCSPKSGHDTVSWYQQALGQGPQFIFQYYEEEERQRGNFPDRFSGHQFPNYSSELNVNALLLGDSALYLCASSSPAQGQASYTFGSGTRLTVV.

The chain recombines TRBV6-5 with TRBJ1-5, with 7 bases aligning to TRBD1. V shed 6 bases, J shed 0 bases, and the junction held 5 bases outside the gene matches. The CDR3 loop spans 15 amino acids. Looked up from germline, CDR1 is MNHEY and CDR2 is SVGAGI. The chain's CDR3 is CASRRGQFSNQPQHF. CDR3 sequence (DNA): TGTGCCAGCAGACGGGGACAGTTTAGCAATCAGCCCCAGCATTTT.

V is TRBV28 and J is TRBJ2-7; D remains unclear. The CDR3 length is 14 residues. V shed 5 bases and J shed 0 bases, with 11 bases lying between them. Germline values: CDR1 MDHEN, CDR2 SYDVKM. The CDR3 here is CASSPHRSSYEQYF. DNA for the CDR3: TGTGCCAGCAGTCCTCACAGATCCTCCTACGAGCAGTACTTC.

This chain links TRBV7-8 with TRBJ2-5, with 9 bases aligning to TRBD1. Trimming took 2 bases from V and 2 from J; bases not matched to a gene: 3. This CDR3 region has 15 residues. The germline CDR1 and CDR2 sequences are SGHVS and FQNEAQ. CDR3 residues: CASSLKGQGQETQYF. The DNA for the CDR3 is TGTGCCAGCAGCTTAAAAGGACAGGGGCAAGAGACCCAGTACTTC.

The V and J genes are TRBV7-2 and TRBJ1-2, with 8 bases matching TRBD1. Looked up from germline, CDR1 is SGHTA and CDR2 is FQGNSA. The CDR3 extends over 17 amino acids. The junction had 15 bases not matched to a gene; V was cut back by 3 bases and J by 6 bases. Here the CDR3 reads CASSFTGGGWVMHGYTF. For the CDR3, the DNA is TGTGCCAGCAGCTTTACAGGGGGAGGGTGGGTAATGCATGGCTACACCTTC.